This T cell receptor (beta chain) was obtained from a study of human T cells and chemical hapten exposure. This clonotype was seen a handful of times. Whole blood that had not been fractionated was the source of extracted total RNA. Unique molecular identifiers were attached to individual cDNA molecules during library preparation. TCRdb re-called the reads through MiXCR, storing one row per CDR3 protein. The table shows around 120,000 distinct CDR3 sequences, with about 8.9% occurring only once. The CDR3 spans 16 residues. V was clipped by 5 bases and J by 2 bases, with 17 bases between them. From germline, CDR1 is SEHNR and CDR2 FQNEAQ (reference sequence).

The chain carries TRBV7-9 and TRBJ2-3; D may be TRBD1 (6 bases). What was sequenced was whole blood. The source of this sequence is a human donor in good health. Some clones in this sample may be carry-over from other donors' samples. CDR3 sequence reads: CASSVEETGPTDTQYF. In DNA form, the CDR3 reads TGTGCCAGCAGCGTAGAAGAGACAGGCCCCACAGATACGCAGTATTTT.